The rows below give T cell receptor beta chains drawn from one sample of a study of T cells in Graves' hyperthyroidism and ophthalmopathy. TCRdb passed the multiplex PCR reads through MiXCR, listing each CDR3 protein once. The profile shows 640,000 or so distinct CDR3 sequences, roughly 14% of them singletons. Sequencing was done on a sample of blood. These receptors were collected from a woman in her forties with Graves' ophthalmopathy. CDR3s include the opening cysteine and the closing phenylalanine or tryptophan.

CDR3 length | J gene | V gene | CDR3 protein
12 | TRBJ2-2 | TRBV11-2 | CASKNPTGELFF
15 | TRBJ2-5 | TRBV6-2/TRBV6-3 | CASSYLRASVETQYF
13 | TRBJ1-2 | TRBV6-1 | CASTDRDTYGYTF
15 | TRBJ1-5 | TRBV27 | CASSDRGGGNQPQHF
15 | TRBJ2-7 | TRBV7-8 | CASSLFPGQAYEQYF
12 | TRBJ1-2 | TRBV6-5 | CASSSPQGRYTF
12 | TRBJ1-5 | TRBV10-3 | CAISVGNQPQHF
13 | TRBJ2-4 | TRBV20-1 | CSATFGKGGIQYF
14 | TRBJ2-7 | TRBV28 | CASRAGLAIYEQYF
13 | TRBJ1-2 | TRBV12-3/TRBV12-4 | CASRPTGGYGYTF
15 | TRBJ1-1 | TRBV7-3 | CASSLFSAQGAEAFF
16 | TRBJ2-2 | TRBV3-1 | CASSQVGIRLTGELFF
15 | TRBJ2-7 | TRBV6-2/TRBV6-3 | CASIKPGTSSYEQYF
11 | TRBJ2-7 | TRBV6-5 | CASRYNYEQYF
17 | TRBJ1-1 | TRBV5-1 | CASSLVPPGSRGTEAFF
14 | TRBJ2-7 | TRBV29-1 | CSVEDGVESYEQYF
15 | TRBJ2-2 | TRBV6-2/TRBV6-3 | CASSSQGGFTGELFF
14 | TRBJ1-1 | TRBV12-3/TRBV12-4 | CASSRTPRDTEAFF
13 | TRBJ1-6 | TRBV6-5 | CASLGDLNSPLHF
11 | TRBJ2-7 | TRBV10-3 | CAISNDYEQYF
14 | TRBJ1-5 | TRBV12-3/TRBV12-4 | CASSRDYSNQPQHF
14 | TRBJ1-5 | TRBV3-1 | CASSLPAGNQPQHF
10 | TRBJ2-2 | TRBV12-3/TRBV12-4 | CATRAGELFF
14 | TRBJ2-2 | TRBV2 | CASNRGKNTGELFF